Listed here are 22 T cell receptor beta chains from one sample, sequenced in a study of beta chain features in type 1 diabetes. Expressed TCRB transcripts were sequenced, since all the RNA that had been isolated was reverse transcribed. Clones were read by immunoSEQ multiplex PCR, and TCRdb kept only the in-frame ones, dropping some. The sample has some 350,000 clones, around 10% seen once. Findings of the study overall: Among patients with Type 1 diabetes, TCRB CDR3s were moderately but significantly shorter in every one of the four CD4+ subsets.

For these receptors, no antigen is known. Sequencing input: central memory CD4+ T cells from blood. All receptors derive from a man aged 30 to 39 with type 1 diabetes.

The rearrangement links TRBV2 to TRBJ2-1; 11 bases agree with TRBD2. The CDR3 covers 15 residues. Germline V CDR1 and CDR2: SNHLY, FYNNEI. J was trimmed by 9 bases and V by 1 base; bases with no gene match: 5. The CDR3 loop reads CASSEVLAGGSEQFF. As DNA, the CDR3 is TGTGCCAGCAGTGAAGTGCTAGCGGGAGGTAGTGAGCAGTTCTTC.

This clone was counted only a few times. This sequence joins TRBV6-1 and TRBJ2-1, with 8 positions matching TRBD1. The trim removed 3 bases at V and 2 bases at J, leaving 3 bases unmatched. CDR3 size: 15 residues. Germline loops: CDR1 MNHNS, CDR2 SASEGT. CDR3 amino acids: CASSDGTGPYNEQFF. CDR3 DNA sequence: TGTGCCAGCAGTGATGGGACAGGACCCTACAATGAGCAGTTCTTC.

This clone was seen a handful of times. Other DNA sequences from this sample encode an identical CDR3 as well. Here the CDR3 DNA reads TGCGCCAGCAGCCCTGGACAGGGTACAGATACGCAGTATTTT. Encoded protein: CASSPGQGTDTQYF. The chain uses TRBV5-1 and TRBJ2-3; 8 nucleotides align to TRBD1. Germline V gives CDR1 SGHRS, CDR2 YFSETQ. This CDR3 is built from 14 residues. V was clipped by 4 bases and J by 3 bases; unmatched bases: 4.

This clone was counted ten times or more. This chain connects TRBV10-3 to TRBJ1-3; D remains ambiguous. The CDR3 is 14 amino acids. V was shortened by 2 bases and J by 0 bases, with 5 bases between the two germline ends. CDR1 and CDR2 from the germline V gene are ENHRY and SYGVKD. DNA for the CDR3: TGTGCCATCAGTGAGCCTATCTCTGGAAACACCATATATTTT. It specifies CAISEPISGNTIYF.

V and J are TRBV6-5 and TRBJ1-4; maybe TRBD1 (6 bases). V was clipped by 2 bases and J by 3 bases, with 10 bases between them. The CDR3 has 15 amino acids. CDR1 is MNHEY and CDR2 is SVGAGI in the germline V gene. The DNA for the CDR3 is TGTGCCAGCAGTTACAGGGGGGGTTCTAATGAAAAACTGTTTTTT. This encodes CASSYRGGSNEKLFF.

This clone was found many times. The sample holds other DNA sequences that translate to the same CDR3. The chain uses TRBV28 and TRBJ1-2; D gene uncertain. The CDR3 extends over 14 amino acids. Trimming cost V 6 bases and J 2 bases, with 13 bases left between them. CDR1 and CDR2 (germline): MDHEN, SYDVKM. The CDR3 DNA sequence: TGTGCCAGCAGCCTAGGGTCGGGGAACTATGGCTACACCTTC. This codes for CASSLGSGNYGYTF.

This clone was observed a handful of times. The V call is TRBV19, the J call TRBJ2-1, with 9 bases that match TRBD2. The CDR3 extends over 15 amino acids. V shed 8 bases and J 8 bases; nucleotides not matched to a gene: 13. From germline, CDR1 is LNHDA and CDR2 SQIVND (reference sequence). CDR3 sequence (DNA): TGTGCCAGTCTCGGCGGGAGGGGTATTAGAGATGAGCAGTTCTTC. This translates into CASLGGRGIRDEQFF.

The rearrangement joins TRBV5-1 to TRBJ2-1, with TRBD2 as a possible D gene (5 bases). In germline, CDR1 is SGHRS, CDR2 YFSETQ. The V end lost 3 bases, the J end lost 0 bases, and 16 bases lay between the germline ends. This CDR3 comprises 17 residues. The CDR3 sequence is CASSSLERTSSYNEQFF. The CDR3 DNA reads TGCGCCAGCAGCTCCCTAGAGCGGACGAGCTCCTACAATGAGCAGTTCTTC.

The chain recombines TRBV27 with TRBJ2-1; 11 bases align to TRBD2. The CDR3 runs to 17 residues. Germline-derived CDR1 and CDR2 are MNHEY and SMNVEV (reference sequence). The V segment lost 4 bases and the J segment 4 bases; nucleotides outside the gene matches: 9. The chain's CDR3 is CASSSLAGGPGYNEQFF. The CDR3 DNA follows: TGTGCCAGCAGTTCCTTAGCGGGAGGGCCGGGATACAATGAGCAGTTCTTC.

The CDR3 loop is CASSLWPTPGYEQYF. The CDR3, as DNA: TGTGCCAGCAGTTTATGGCCGACGCCCGGGTACGAGCAGTACTTC. The rearrangement links TRBV27 to TRBJ2-7; D ambiguous. The V gene lost 1 base and the J gene lost 4 bases, with 14 bases spanning the gap. Looked up from germline, CDR1 is MNHEY and CDR2 is SMNVEV (reference sequence). This CDR3 is built from 15 residues.

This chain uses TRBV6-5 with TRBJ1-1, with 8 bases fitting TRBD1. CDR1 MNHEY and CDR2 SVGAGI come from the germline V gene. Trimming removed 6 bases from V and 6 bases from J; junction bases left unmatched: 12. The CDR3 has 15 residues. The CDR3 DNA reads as TGTGCCAGCAGGGAACGACAGGGGTTCGGTTCTGAAGCTTTCTTT. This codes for CASRERQGFGSEAFF.

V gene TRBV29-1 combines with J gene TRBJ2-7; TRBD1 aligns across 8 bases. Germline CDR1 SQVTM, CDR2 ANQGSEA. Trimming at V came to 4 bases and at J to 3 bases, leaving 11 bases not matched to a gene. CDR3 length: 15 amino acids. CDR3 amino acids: CSVATQDREDYEQYF. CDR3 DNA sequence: TGCAGCGTTGCGACTCAGGACAGGGAAGACTACGAGCAGTACTTC.

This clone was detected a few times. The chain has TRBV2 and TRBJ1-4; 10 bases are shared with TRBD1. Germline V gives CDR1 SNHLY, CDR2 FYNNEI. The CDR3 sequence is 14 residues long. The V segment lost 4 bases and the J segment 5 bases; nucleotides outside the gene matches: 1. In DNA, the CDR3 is TGTGCCAGCAGTGGGGGACAGGGGAATGAAAAACTGTTTTTT. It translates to CASSGGQGNEKLFF.

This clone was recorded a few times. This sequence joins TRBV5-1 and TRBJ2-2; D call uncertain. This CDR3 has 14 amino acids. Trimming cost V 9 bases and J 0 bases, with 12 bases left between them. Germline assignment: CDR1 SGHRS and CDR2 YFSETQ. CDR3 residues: CATSGPSNTGELFF. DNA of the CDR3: TGCGCCACGTCAGGTCCCTCGAACACCGGGGAGCTGTTTTTT.

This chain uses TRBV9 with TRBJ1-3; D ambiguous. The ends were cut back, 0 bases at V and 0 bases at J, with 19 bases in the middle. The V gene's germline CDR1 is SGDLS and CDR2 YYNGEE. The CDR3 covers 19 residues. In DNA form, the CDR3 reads TGTGCCAGCAGCGTAGCTACGAAGGTCCAGGAGACCTCTGGAAACACCATATATTTT. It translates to CASSVATKVQETSGNTIYF.

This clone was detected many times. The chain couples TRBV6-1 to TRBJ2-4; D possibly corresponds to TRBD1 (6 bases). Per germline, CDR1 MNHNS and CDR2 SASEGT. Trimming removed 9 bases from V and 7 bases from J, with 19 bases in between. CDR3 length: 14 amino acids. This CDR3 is CASVGPGRGNIQYF. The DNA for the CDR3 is TGTGCCAGTGTCGGGCCGGGAAGGGGGAACATTCAGTACTTC.

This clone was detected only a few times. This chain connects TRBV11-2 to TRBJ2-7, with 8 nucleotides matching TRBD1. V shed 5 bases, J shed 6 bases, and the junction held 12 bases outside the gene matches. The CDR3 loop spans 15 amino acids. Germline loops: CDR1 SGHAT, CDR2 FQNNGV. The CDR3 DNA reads TGTGCCAGCAGCCCCATGACAGGGGATGGAAGCGAGCAGTACTTC. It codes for CASSPMTGDGSEQYF. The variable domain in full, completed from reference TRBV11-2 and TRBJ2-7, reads EAGVAQSPRYKIIEKRQSVAFWCNPISGHATLYWYQQILGQGPKLLIQFQNNGVVDDSQLPKDRFSAERLKGVDSTLKIQPAKLEDSAVYLCASSPMTGDGSEQYFGPGTRLTVT.

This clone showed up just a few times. The chain's CDR3 is CASSFGREYEQYF. As DNA, the CDR3 is TGTGCCAGCAGTTTTGGTCGGGAGTACGAGCAGTACTTC. The V and J genes are TRBV28 and TRBJ2-7; D is possibly TRBD2 (6 bases). The germline V and J ends were trimmed by 3 bases and 4 bases, with 10 bases remaining between them. CDR1 MDHEN and CDR2 SYDVKM come from the germline V gene. This CDR3 is 13 amino acids long.

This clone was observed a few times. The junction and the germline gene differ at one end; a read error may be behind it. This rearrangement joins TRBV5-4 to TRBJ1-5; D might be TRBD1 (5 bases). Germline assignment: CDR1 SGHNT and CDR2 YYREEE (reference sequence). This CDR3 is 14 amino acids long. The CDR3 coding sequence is TGCGCCAGCAGCCAGTCACAGGTGGATCAGCCCCAGCATTTT. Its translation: CASSQSQVDQPQHF.

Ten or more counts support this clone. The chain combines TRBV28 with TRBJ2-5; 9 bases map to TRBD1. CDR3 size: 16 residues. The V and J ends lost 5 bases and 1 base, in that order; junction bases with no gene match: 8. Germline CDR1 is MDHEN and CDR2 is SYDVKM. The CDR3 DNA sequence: TGTGCCAGCAGTACGAGGGACAGGGACCTCCAAGAGACCCAGTACTTC. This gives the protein CASSTRDRDLQETQYF.

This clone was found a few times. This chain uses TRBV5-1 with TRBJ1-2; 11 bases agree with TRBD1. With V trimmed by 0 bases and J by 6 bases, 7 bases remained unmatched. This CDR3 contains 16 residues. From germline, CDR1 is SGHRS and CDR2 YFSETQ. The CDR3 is CASSLGTGGEGHGYTF. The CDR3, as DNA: TGCGCCAGCAGCTTGGGGACAGGGGGCGAGGGTCATGGCTACACCTTC.

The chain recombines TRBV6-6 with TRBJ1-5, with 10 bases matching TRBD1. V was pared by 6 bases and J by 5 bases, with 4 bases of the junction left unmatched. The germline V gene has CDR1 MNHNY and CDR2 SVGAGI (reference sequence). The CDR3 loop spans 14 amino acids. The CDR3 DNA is TGTGCCAGCAGCCGGACAGGGGGATATCAGCCCCAGCATTTT. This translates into CASSRTGGYQPQHF.